This note documents a single TCR beta chain sequence. Its antigen is unknown. The data were taken from a study of T cell responses to AZD1222 COVID-19 vaccine. Study findings and constraints: Clonal diversity may have been underestimated in mostly white British donors. Receipt of two AZD1222 doses was followed by a rise in Spike-specific TCR breadth and depth.

The assay was immunoSEQ multiplex PCR, and TCRdb's table has in-frame clones only and misses some. This sample yields 100,000 to 120,000 clones, of which around 89% are seen a single time; approximately 6.5% belongs to the top ten. Germline assignment: CDR1 DFQATT and CDR2 SNEGSKA (reference sequence). The ends were cut back, 3 bases at V and 9 bases at J, with 15 bases in the middle. The CDR3 extends over 13 amino acids. The rearrangement links TRBV20-1 to TRBJ1-5; D is possibly TRBD1 (6 bases). The clonotype was recovered from an adult who received the AZD1222 COVID-19 vaccine. The input for sequencing was peripheral blood, taken 28 days after the second AZD1222 dose. CDR3 nucleotides: TGCAGTGCTAGTAAAGGGGACAAGTGGCCCCAGCATTTT. Translation gives CSASKGDKWPQHF.